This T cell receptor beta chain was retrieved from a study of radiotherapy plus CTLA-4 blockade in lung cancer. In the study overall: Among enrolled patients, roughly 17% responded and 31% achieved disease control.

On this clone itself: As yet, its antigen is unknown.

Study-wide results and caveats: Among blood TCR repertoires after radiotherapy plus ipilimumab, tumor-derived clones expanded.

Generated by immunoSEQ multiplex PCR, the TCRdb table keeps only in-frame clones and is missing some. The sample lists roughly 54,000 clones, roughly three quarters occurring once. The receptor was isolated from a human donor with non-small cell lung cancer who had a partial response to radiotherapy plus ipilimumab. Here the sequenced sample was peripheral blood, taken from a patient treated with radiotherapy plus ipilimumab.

The CDR3 loop is CASSLAGTVSYEQYF. The CDR3 DNA sequence: TGCGCCAGCAGCTTGGCCGGGACAGTGTCCTACGAGCAGTACTTC. The V and J genes are TRBV5-1 and TRBJ2-7, with 7 bases that match TRBD1. Germline assignment: CDR1 SGHRS and CDR2 YFSETQ. CDR3 length equals 15 residues. The junction had 4 bases not matched to a gene; V was cut back by 0 bases and J by 1 base.